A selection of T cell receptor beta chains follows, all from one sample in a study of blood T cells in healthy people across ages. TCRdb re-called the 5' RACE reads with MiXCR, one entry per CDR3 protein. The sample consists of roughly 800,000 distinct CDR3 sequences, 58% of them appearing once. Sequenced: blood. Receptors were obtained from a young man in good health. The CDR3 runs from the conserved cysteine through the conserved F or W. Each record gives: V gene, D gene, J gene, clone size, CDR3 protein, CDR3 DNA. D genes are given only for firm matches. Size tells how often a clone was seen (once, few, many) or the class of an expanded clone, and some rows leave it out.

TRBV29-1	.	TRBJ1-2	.	CSVTTDSLNYGYTF	TGCAGCGTCACCACCGACAGCCTAAACTATGGCTACACCTTC
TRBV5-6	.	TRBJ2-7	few	CASTRETGYEQYF	TGTGCCAGCACTAGAGAGACAGGCTACGAGCAGTACTTC
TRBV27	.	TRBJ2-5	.	CASSQRSHETQYF	TGTGCCAGCAGTCAGAGGTCCCATGAGACCCAGTACTTC
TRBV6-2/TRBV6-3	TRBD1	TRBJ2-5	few	CASSSGTAKETQYF	TGTGCCAGCAGTTCCGGGACAGCCAAAGAGACCCAGTACTTC
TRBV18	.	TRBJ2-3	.	CASSHDSPGEAQYF	TGTGCCAGCTCACATGACTCCCCTGGCGAAGCGCAGTATTTT
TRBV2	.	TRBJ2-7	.	CATVLVGEQYF	TGTGCCACCGTACTAGTAGGCGAGCAGTACTTC
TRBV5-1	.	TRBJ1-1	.	CASGSGNQGVNTEAFF	TGCGCCAGCGGATCAGGGAATCAAGGCGTGAACACTGAAGCTTTCTTT
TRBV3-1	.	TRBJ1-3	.	CASSPTESSGNTIYF	TGTGCCAGCAGCCCGACGGAGAGCTCTGGAAACACCATATATTTT
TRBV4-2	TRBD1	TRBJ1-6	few	CASSHSGGGLNSPLHF	TGTGCCAGCAGCCACTCCGGAGGGGGCCTCAATTCACCCCTCCACTTT
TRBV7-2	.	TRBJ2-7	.	CANSLSSGGGTYEQYF	TGTGCCAACAGCTTATCCTCGGGTGGCGGAACCTACGAGCAGTACTTC
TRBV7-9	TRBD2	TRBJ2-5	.	CASSLVGLAGGQETQYF	TGTGCCAGCAGCTTAGTGGGACTAGCGGGGGGACAAGAGACCCAGTACTTC
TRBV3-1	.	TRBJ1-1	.	CASSPLRGNTEAFF	TGTGCCAGCAGCCCTTTGCGGGGCAACACTGAAGCTTTCTTT
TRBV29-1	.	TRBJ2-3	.	CSVEEVFEGVRDTQYF	TGCAGCGTTGAGGAGGTATTCGAAGGGGTCAGAGATACGCAGTATTTT
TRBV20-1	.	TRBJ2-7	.	CSATSRFNYEQYF	TGCAGTGCTACGTCCCGCTTCAACTACGAGCAGTACTTC
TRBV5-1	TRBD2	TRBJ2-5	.	CASSKFVTSGDIKETQYF	TGCGCCAGCAGCAAGTTCGTGACTAGCGGAGATATAAAAGAGACCCAGTACTTC
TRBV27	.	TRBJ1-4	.	CASRPSGTYDEKLFF	TGTGCCAGCAGACCAAGCGGGACATATGATGAAAAACTGTTTTTT
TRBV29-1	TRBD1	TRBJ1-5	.	CSARQGGQPQHF	TGCAGCGCTAGACAGGGGGGTCAGCCCCAGCATTTT
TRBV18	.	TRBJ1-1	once	CASSPEGYGSEAFF	TGTGCCAGCTCACCAGAAGGGTACGGTTCTGAAGCTTTCTTT
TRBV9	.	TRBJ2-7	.	CASSVGGNQGEQYF	TGTGCCAGCAGCGTAGGTGGGAATCAAGGCGAGCAGTACTTC
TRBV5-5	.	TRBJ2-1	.	CASSFLRNEQFF	TGTGCCAGCAGCTTTTTACGGAATGAGCAGTTCTTC
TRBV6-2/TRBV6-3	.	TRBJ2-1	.	CASSYSRGSWFF	TGTGCCAGCAGTTACTCGCGGGGATCTTGGTTCTTC
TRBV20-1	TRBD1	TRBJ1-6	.	CSAQQGVENSPLHF	TGCAGTGCTCAACAGGGGGTAGAGAATTCACCCCTCCACTTT
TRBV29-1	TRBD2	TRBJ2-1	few	CSVQPGTSYEQFF	TGCAGCGTCCAACCCGGGACTAGCTATGAGCAGTTCTTC
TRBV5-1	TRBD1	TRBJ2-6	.	CASSWTVTGAGANVLTF	TGCGCCAGCAGCTGGACGGTTACAGGGGCTGGGGCCAACGTCCTGACTTTC
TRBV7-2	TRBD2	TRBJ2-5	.	CASSITSGPETQYF	TGTGCCAGCAGCATCACTAGCGGGCCAGAGACCCAGTACTTC
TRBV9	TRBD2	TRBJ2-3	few	CASNIAGATDTQYF	TGTGCCAGCAACATAGCGGGAGCGACAGATACGCAGTATTTT
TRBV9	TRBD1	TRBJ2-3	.	CASSVGQGAGDTQYF	TGTGCCAGCAGCGTAGGGCAGGGGGCAGGAGATACGCAGTATTTT
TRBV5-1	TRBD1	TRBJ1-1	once	CASSLGGTETQAFF	TGCGCCAGCAGCTTGGGAGGGACAGAGACACAAGCTTTCTTT
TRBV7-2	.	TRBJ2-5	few	CASSLERELETQYF	TGTGCCAGCAGCTTAGAACGGGAGTTGGAGACCCAGTACTTC
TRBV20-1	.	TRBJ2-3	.	CSARDDTQYF	TGCAGTGCTAGAGACGATACGCAGTATTTT
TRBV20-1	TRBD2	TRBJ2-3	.	CSAYRASGSTDTQYF	TGCAGTGCTTATCGCGCCAGCGGGAGTACCGATACGCAGTATTTT
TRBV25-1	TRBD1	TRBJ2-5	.	CASSVGQGQETQYF	TGTGCCAGCAGCGTGGGACAGGGCCAAGAGACCCAGTACTTC